This passage covers 15 T cell receptor beta chains from one sample sequenced in a study of blood T cell repertoires in COVID-19. The repertoire was sequenced with immunoSEQ multiplex PCR; TCRdb's copy has only in-frame clones and lacks some. The sample comprises 100,000 or so clones, 85% to 95% of which are singletons, and 5.7% rests with the top ten. The sequenced sample consisted of peripheral blood. All receptors come from a man in his forties or fifties with active COVID-19.

The rearrangement joins TRBV11-2 to TRBJ2-2, with no clear D. With 1 base removed from V and 6 bases from J, the gap between germline ends came to 12 bases. Germline V gene lookup returns CDR1 SGHAT and CDR2 FQNNGV. This CDR3 is built from 15 residues. The CDR3 reads CASSLVSGGAGELFF. DNA of the CDR3: TGTGCCAGCAGCTTAGTGTCGGGTGGTGCCGGGGAGCTGTTTTTT.

The rearrangement joins TRBV11-2 to TRBJ2-7, with D possibly being TRBD2 (7 bases). V was shortened by 10 bases and J by 0 bases, with 19 bases between the two germline ends. Germline V lookup: CDR1 SGHAT, CDR2 FQNNGV. This CDR3 comprises 15 residues. CDR3 residues: CATTVGGTLSYEQYF. The CDR3 nucleotides are TGTGCCACTACTGTCGGGGGGACACTCTCCTACGAGCAGTACTTC.

The chain links TRBV4-1 to TRBJ1-4, with TRBD1 matching 8 bases. Losses at the gene ends were 3 bases for V and 1 base for J; bases not matched to a gene: 10. The CDR3 covers 18 residues. Germline values: CDR1 MGHRA, CDR2 YSYEKL. The CDR3 protein is CASSHRTGWMGTNEKLFF. The CDR3, as DNA: TGCGCCAGCAGCCATCGGACAGGGTGGATGGGAACTAATGAAAAACTGTTTTTT.

The chain uses TRBV7-9 and TRBJ2-2; 11 bases line up with TRBD1. Germline CDR1 reads SEHNR; CDR2 reads FQNEAQ (reference sequence). The CDR3 has 19 residues. J was trimmed by 6 bases and V by 1 base; bases with no gene match: 13. The CDR3 sequence: CASSLDRTGGGRRAGELFF. CDR3 nucleotide sequence: TGTGCCAGCAGCTTAGACCGGACAGGGGGCGGGAGAAGGGCCGGGGAGCTGTTTTTT.

This chain joins TRBV25-1 and TRBJ2-2; possible D gene TRBD2, 6 bases. The CDR3 sequence is 15 residues long. The germline V gene has CDR1 MGHDK and CDR2 SYGVNS. V was pared by 8 bases and J by 3 bases, with 16 bases between. This CDR3 reads CASFGSLADTGELFF. The CDR3 nucleotides read TGTGCCAGCTTCGGGTCTTTAGCGGACACCGGGGAGCTGTTTTTT. The variable domain in full, with the rest retrieved from reference TRBV25-1 and TRBJ2-2, is EADIYQTPRYLVIGTGKKITLECSQTMGHDKMYWYQQDPGMELHLIHYSYGVNSTEKGDLSSESTVSRIRTEHFPLTLESARPSHTSQYLCASFGSLADTGELFFGEGSRLTVL.

The chain links TRBV2 to TRBJ1-4; TRBD1 matches 8 bases. This CDR3 spans 15 amino acids. Germline lookup yields CDR1 SNHLY and CDR2 FYNNEI. Trimming took 6 bases from V and 8 from J; bases not matched to a gene: 11. The CDR3, as DNA: TGTGCCAGCAGCGGGACAGGAGCTTTGGGGGAAAAACTGTTTTTT. Translating it yields CASSGTGALGEKLFF.

The V call is TRBV7-8, the J call TRBJ2-7; 11 nucleotides align to TRBD2. The V and J ends lost 6 bases and 6 bases, in that order; junction bases with no gene match: 4. CDR3 length: 13 residues. From germline, CDR1 is SGHVS and CDR2 FQNEAQ. The CDR3 bases are TGTGCCAGCAGATCCGGGACTAGCGGCGAGCAGTACTTC. This sequence encodes CASRSGTSGEQYF.

The chain uses TRBV6-5 and TRBJ1-1, with 8 bases fitting TRBD1. Germline V gene lookup returns CDR1 MNHEY and CDR2 SVGAGI. CDR3 size: 13 residues. Losses at the gene ends were 5 bases for V and 6 bases for J; bases not matched to a gene: 5. The CDR3 DNA sequence: TGTGCCAGCAGTACAGGGGGGAGGCCTGAAGCTTTCTTT. It yields the protein CASSTGGRPEAFF.

The J gene is TRBJ2-6, the V gene TRBV27; TRBD1 agrees at 9 bases. CDR3 length: 16 residues. The V gene end was trimmed by 5 bases and the J gene end by 4 bases; junction bases not matched to a gene: 6. Germline V gives CDR1 MNHEY, CDR2 SMNVEV (reference sequence). DNA for the CDR3: TGTGCCAGCAGTCCACAGGGGGCGCACGGGGCCAACGTCCTGACTTTC. Translating it yields CASSPQGAHGANVLTF.

The V call is TRBV28, the J call TRBJ1-5, with D unclear. Germline CDR1 reads MDHEN; CDR2 reads SYDVKM. The CDR3 consists of 14 residues. Trimming took off 6 bases at V and 6 bases at J, with 15 bases between the two ends. CDR3 bases: TGTGCCAGCAGCTCCGGGTCCCTGGCTCAGCCCCAGCATTTT. It yields the protein CASSSGSLAQPQHF.

The chain combines TRBV7-9 with TRBJ1-6; 7 bases line up with TRBD1. The V gene's germline CDR1 is SEHNR and CDR2 FQNEAQ (reference sequence). The CDR3 length is 16 residues. After removal of 5 bases from V and 0 bases from J, the junction contained 4 bases not matched to a gene. The CDR3 protein is CASSRDSSSYNSPLHF. In nucleotides, the CDR3 is TGTGCCAGCAGCCGGGACAGCAGCTCCTATAATTCACCCCTCCACTTT.

This chain connects TRBV6-5 to TRBJ2-7; 9 nucleotides agree with TRBD1. V lost 1 base and J lost 6; bases outside the gene matches: 10. There are 16 residues in the CDR3. Germline-derived CDR1 and CDR2 are MNHEY and SVGAGI. The CDR3 spells CASSYLPGQGPTEQYF. In DNA form, the CDR3 reads TGTGCCAGCAGTTACTTACCGGGACAGGGTCCTACCGAGCAGTACTTC.

The table lists this clone with a count of one. The genes are TRBV5-5 and TRBJ2-2; tentative D call: TRBD1 (5 bases). The germline V gene encodes CDR1 SGHKS and CDR2 YYEKEE (reference sequence). The V gene lost 1 base and the J gene lost 3 bases, with 10 bases spanning the gap. This CDR3 comprises 15 residues. The CDR3 loop is CASSLQTVYTGELFF. The CDR3, as DNA: TGTGCCAGCAGCTTGCAGACAGTCTACACCGGGGAGCTGTTTTTT.

The rearrangement links TRBV7-3 to TRBJ2-7, with D perhaps matching TRBD2 (6 bases). The CDR3 sequence is 13 residues long. Germline V gene sequence: CDR1 SGHTA, CDR2 FQGTGA. Trimming took off 7 bases at V and 0 bases at J, with 10 bases between the two ends. CDR3 sequence (DNA): TGTGCCAGCAAGGCGGGGCCCTCCTACGAGCAGTACTTC. Translating it yields CASKAGPSYEQYF.

Only one count was recorded for this clone. The chain recombines TRBV19 with TRBJ2-7; TRBD2 matches at 9 bases. This CDR3 has 14 amino acids. CDR1 is LNHDA, CDR2 SQIVND, per germline (reference sequence). The J segment lost 2 bases and the V segment lost 3 bases, leaving 2 bases of the junction unmatched. The CDR3 reads CASSMTSGPYEQYF. In DNA, the CDR3 is TGTGCCAGTAGTATGACTAGCGGCCCCTACGAGCAGTACTTC.